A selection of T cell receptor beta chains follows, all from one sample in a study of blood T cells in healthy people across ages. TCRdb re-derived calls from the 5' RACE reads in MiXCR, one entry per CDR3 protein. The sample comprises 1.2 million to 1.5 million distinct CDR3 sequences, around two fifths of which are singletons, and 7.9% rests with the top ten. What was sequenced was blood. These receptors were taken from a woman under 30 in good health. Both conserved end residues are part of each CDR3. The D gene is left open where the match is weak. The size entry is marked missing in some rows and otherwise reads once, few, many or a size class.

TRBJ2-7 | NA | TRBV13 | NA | TGTGCCAGCAGTGGGGGGCTCTCCTACAATGAGCAGTACTTC | CASSGGLSYNEQYF
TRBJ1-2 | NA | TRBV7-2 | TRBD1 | TGTGCCAGCAGCGCCCAACAGGGGACCAACTATGGCTACACCTTC | CASSAQQGTNYGYTF
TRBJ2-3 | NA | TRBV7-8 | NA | TGTGCCAGCAGCTTAGCAGGGCCCCTCCCGGATACGCAGTATTTT | CASSLAGPLPDTQYF
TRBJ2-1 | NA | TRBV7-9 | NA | TGTGCCAGCAGTTCTTCCCTAAACTCCTACAATGAGCAGTTCTTC | CASSSSLNSYNEQFF
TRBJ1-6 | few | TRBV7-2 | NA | TGTGCCAGCAGCTTAGGAGTACCACGGAGCTCCTATAATTCACCCCTCCACTTT | CASSLGVPRSSYNSPLHF
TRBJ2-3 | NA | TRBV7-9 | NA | TGTGCCAGCAGCCATGACGCCATAAGTACAGATACGCAGTATTTT | CASSHDAISTDTQYF
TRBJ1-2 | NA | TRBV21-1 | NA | TGTGCCAGCAGCATTATCCAGGGGAGGTCCTATGGCTACACCTTC | CASSIIQGRSYGYTF
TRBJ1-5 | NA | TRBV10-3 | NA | TGTGCCATCAGTGAGGCGGACATTCTCAATCAGCCCCAGCATTTT | CAISEADILNQPQHF
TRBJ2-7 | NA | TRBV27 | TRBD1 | TGTGCCAGCAGTCCGGGGACAGCCGTCGAGCAGTACTTC | CASSPGTAVEQYF
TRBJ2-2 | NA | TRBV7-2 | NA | TGTGCCAGCAGCTTGACGTCTGCTAGAGCAATCACCACCGGGGAGCTGTTTTTT | CASSLTSARAITTGELFF
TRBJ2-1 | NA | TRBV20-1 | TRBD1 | TGCAGTGCTAAAACAGGGGGTAATGAGCAGTTCTTC | CSAKTGGNEQFF
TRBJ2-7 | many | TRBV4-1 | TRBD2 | TGCGCCAGCAGCCAAGTCAGGACTAGCGGGAGGTACGAGCAGTACTTC | CASSQVRTSGRYEQYF
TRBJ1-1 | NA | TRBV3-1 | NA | TGTGCCAGCAGCCAAGGAAGAACGGCGAACACTGAAGCTTTCTTT | CASSQGRTANTEAFF
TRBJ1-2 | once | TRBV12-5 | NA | TGTGCTAGTGGTTTCACAGGTGCCCTTCCCCTCTATGGCTACACCTTC | CASGFTGALPLYGYTF
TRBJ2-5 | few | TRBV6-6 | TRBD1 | TGTGCCAGCAGCGGACAGGGGGCTAGAGAGACCCAGTACTTC | CASSGQGARETQYF
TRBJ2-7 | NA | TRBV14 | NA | TGTGCCAGCAGCCAAGGGTGGGGACCCTACGAGCAGTACTTC | CASSQGWGPYEQYF
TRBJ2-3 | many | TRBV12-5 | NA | TGTGCTAGTGCCGGTGGGAGACCGCTTAGCACAGATACGCAGTATTTT | CASAGGRPLSTDTQYF
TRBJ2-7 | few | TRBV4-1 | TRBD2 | TGCGCCAGCAGCATAGGACTAGCGGACCCTCGTGAGCAGTACTTC | CASSIGLADPREQYF
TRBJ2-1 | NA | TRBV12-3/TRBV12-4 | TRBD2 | TGTGCCAGCAGTTTAGGCGGGAGTCTTCGCAATGAGCAGTTCTTC | CASSLGGSLRNEQFF